The next 6 T cell receptor beta chains were all read from a single sample in a study of Graves' ophthalmopathy and Graves' hyperthyroidism. Transcripts of RNA were the source for amplifying TCR beta CDR3 regions. An opening RT-PCR round employed HTBI primers and preceded a second-round multiplex PCR. Using its own MiXCR run on the multiplex PCR reads, TCRdb lists one record per CDR3 protein. The profile shows some 400,000 distinct CDR3 sequences, approximately 20% of them singletons. Sequencing input: peripheral blood. The receptors here all came from a woman between 18 and 29 years old with Graves' ophthalmopathy.

The table lists this clonotype with many counts. The chain employs TRBV5-1 and TRBJ2-7, with 9 bases that match TRBD1. Per the germline V gene, CDR1 is SGHRS and CDR2 is YFSETQ. The CDR3 length is 19 residues. With 5 bases clipped from V and 6 bases from J, the junction kept 24 bases outside the gene matches. The CDR3 region is CASSLDPGQGGPNLSEQYF. The CDR3, as DNA: TGCGCCAGCAGTTTAGATCCGGGACAGGGCGGCCCGAATCTAAGCGAGCAGTACTTC. Complete variable domain (other parts from reference TRBV5-1 and TRBJ2-7): KAGVTQTPRYLIKTRGQQVTLSCSPISGHRSVSWYQQTPGQGLQFLFEYFSETQRNKGNFPGRFSGRQFSNSRSEMNVSTLELGDSALYLCASSLDPGQGGPNLSEQYFGPGTRLTVT.

Ten or more counts support this clonotype. The chain is built from TRBV29-1 and TRBJ2-7, with 8 nucleotides matching TRBD2. CDR3 size: 13 residues. The V and J ends lost 3 bases and 1 base, in that order; junction bases with no gene match: 2. CDR1 is SQVTM and CDR2 is ANQGSEA in the germline V gene. The CDR3 sequence is CSVDSGDSYEQYF. The CDR3 nucleotides read TGCAGCGTTGATAGCGGGGATTCCTACGAGCAGTACTTC.

Many counts were recorded for this clonotype. V usage is TRBV10-3 and J usage is TRBJ2-7; the match to TRBD1 covers 12 bases. The CDR3 runs to 16 residues. Germline V lookup: CDR1 ENHRY, CDR2 SYGVKD. V was pared by 3 bases and J by 4 bases, with 7 bases of the junction left unmatched. CDR3 in DNA: TGTGCCATCAGTGAAGGGACAGGGGGCAGCGGGTACGAGCAGTACTTC. It is translated as CAISEGTGGSGYEQYF.

This clonotype was observed at least ten times. This chain links TRBV24-1 with TRBJ2-5, with 8 bases lining up with TRBD2. The CDR3 has 13 residues. The ends lost 9 bases at V and 4 bases at J; junction bases unmatched: 6. Per germline, CDR1 KGHDR and CDR2 SFDVKD. DNA for the CDR3: TGTGCCACCGGTAGGAGCGGGGGAGAGACCCAGTACTTC. It translates to CATGRSGGETQYF.

This clonotype was observed many times. This chain uses TRBV7-6 with TRBJ2-5; D is ambiguous. Looked up from germline, CDR1 is SGHVS and CDR2 is FNYEAQ. V was trimmed by 3 bases and J by 4 bases, leaving 6 bases between them. The CDR3 is 12 residues long. The CDR3 coding sequence is TGTGCCAGCAGCTTCTTTGGAGAGACCCAGTACTTC. It yields the protein CASSFFGETQYF. Supplemented by reference TRBV7-6 and TRBJ2-5, the full variable domain reads GAGVSQSPRYKVTKRGQDVALRCDPISGHVSLYWYRQALGQGPEFLTYFNYEAQQDKSGLPNDRFSAERPEGSISTLTIQRTEQRDSAMYRCASSFFGETQYFGPGTRLLVL.

This clonotype was detected only a few times. The V call is TRBV9, the J call TRBJ2-2; D ambiguous. V dropped 0 bases and J dropped 4 bases, with 7 bases sitting between them. This CDR3 is built from 14 residues. Germline CDR1 reads SGDLS; CDR2 reads YYNGEE. In nucleotides, the CDR3 is TGTGCCAGCAGCGTAGTTTCGAGCACCGGGGAGCTGTTTTTT. Translating gives CASSVVSSTGELFF.